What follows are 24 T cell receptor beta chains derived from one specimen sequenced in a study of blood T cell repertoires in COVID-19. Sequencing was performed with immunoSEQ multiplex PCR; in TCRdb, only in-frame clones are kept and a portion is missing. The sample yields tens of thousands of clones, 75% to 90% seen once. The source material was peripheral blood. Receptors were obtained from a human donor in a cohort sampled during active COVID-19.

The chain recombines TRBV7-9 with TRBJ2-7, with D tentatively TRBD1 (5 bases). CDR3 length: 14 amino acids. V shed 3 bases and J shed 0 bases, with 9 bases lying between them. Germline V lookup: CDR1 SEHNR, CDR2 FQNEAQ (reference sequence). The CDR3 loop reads CASSFRESSYEQYF. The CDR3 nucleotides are TGTGCCAGCAGCTTCAGGGAAAGCTCCTACGAGCAGTACTTC.

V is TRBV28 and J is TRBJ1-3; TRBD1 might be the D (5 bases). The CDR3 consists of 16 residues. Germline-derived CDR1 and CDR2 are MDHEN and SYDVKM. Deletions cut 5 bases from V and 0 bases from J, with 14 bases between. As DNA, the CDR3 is TGTGCCAGCAGTCTCCCGGGGGAACTCTCTGGAAACACCATATATTTT. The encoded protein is CASSLPGELSGNTIYF. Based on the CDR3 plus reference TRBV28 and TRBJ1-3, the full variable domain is DVKVTQSSRYLVKRTGEKVFLECVQDMDHENMFWYRQDPGLGLRLIYFSYDVKMKEKGDIPEGYSVSREKKERFSLILESASTNQTSMYLCASSLPGELSGNTIYFGEGSWLTVV.

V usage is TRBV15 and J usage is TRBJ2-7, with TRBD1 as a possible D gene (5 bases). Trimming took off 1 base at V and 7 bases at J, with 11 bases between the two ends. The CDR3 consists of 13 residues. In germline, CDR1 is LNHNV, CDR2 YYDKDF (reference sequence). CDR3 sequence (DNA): TGTGCCACCAGCAGAGCCCAGGGAAGGGAGCAGTACTTC. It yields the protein CATSRAQGREQYF. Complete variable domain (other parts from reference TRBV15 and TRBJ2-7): DAMVIQNPRYQVTQFGKPVTLSCSQTLNHNVMYWYQQKSSQAPKLLFHYYDKDFNNEADTPDNFQSRRPNTSFCFLDIRSPGLGDTAMYLCATSRAQGREQYFGPGTRLTVT.

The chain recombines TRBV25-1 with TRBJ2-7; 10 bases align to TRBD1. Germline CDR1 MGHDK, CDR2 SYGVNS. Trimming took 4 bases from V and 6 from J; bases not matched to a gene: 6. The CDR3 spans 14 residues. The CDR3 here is CASSGDRGTGEQYF. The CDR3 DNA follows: TGTGCCAGCAGTGGGGACAGGGGTACGGGCGAGCAGTACTTC.

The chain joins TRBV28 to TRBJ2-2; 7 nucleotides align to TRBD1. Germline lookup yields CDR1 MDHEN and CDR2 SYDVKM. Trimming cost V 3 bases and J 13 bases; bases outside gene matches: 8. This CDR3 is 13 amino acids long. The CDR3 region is CASSFGDRERLFF. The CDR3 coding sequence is TGTGCCAGCAGTTTTGGTGACAGGGAACGGCTGTTTTTT.

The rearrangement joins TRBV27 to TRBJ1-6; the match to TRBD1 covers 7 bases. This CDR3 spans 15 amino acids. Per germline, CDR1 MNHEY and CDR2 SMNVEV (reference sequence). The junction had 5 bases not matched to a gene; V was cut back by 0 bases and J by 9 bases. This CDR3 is CASSLSWDSISPLHF. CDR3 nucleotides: TGTGCCAGCAGTTTATCCTGGGACAGTATTTCACCCCTCCACTTT.

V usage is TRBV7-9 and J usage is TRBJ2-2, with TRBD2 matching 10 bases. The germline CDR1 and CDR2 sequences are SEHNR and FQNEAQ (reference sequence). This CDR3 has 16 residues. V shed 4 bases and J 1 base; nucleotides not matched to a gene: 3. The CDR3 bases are TGTGCCAGCAGCTCCCGGACTAGCGGGAACACCGGGGAGCTGTTTTTT. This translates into CASSSRTSGNTGELFF.

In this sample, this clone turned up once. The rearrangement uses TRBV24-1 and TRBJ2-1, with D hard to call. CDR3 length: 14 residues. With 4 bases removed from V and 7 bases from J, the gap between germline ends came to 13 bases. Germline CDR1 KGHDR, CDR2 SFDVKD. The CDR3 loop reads CATSDPSKLNEQFF. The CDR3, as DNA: TGTGCCACCAGTGACCCCTCGAAACTAAATGAGCAGTTCTTC.

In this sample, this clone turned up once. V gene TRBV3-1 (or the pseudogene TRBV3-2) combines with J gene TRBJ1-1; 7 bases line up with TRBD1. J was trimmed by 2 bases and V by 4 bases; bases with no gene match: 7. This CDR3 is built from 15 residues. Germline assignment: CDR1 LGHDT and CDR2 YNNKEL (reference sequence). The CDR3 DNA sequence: TGTGCCAGCAGCCTAAAGGGGGCGGGCAACACTGAAGCTTTCTTT. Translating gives CASSLKGAGNTEAFF.

The CDR3 coding sequence is TGTGCCAGCAGATATACCCCGGGACTAGCGGATACCGGGGAGCTGTTTTTT. Its protein is CASRYTPGLADTGELFF. The chain carries TRBV7-2 and TRBJ2-2, with 11 bases lining up with TRBD2. The CDR3 runs to 17 residues. Unmatched junction bases numbered 11, after V lost 6 bases and J lost 5 bases. From germline, CDR1 is SGHTA and CDR2 FQGNSA.

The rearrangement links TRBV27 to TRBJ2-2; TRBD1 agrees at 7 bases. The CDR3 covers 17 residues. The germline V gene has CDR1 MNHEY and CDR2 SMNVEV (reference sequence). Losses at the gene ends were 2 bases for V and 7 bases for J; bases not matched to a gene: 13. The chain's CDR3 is CASSLRQGVITSGELFF. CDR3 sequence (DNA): TGTGCCAGCAGTTTAAGACAGGGTGTTATAACGAGCGGGGAGCTGTTTTTT.

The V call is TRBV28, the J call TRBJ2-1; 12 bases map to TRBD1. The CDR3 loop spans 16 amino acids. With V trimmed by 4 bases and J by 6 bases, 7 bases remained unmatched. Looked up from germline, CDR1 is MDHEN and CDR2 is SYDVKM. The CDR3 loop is CASSSPGQGATNEQFF. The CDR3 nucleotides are TGTGCCAGCAGTTCACCGGGACAGGGGGCAACCAATGAGCAGTTCTTC.

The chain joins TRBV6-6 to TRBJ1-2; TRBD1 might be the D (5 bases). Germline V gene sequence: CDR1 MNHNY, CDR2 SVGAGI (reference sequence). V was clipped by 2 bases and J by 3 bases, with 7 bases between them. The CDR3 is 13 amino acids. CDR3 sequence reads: CASSYGHYYGYTF. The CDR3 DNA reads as TGTGCCAGCAGTTACGGACATTACTATGGCTACACCTTC.

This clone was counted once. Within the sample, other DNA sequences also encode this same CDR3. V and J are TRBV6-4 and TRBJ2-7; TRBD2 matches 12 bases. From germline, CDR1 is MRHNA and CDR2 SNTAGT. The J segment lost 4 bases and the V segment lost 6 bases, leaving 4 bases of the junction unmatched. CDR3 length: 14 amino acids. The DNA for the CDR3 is TGTGCCAGCAGCCCGACTAGCGGGAGTTACGAGCAGTACTTC. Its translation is CASSPTSGSYEQYF.

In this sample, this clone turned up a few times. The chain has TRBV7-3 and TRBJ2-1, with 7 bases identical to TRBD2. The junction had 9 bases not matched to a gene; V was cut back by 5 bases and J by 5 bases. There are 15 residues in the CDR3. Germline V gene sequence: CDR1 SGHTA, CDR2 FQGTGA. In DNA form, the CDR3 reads TGTGCCAGCAGCCAATCTAGCGGAGCTGACAATGAGCAGTTCTTC. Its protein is CASSQSSGADNEQFF. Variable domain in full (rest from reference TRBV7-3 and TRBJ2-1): GAGVSQTPSNKVTEKGKYVELRCDPISGHTALYWYRQSLGQGPEFLIYFQGTGAADDSGLPNDRFFAVRPEGSVSTLKIQRTERGDSAVYLCASSQSSGADNEQFFGPGTRLTVL.

The CDR3 DNA sequence: TGCGCCAGCAGCTTGGGCGGGAGCCCCTACAATGAGCAGTTCTTC. Protein sequence: CASSLGGSPYNEQFF. The chain uses TRBV5-1 and TRBJ2-1; 7 positions agree with TRBD2. The germline V gene has CDR1 SGHRS and CDR2 YFSETQ. The V gene end was trimmed by 0 bases and the J gene end by 2 bases; junction bases not matched to a gene: 2. This CDR3 region has 15 residues.

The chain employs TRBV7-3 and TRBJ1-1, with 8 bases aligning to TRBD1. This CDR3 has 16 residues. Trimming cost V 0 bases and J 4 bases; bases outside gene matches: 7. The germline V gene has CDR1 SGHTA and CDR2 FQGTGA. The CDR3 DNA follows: TGTGCCAGCAGCTTAACTAGGACAGGGAGGGGCACTGAAGCTTTCTTT. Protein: CASSLTRTGRGTEAFF.

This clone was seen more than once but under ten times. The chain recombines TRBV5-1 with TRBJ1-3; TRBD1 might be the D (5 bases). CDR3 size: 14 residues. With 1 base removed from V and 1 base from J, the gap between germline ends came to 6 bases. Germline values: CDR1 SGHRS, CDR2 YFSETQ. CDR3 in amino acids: CASSLRGSGNTIYF. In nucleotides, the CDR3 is TGCGCCAGCAGCTTGAGGGGTTCTGGAAACACCATATATTTT.

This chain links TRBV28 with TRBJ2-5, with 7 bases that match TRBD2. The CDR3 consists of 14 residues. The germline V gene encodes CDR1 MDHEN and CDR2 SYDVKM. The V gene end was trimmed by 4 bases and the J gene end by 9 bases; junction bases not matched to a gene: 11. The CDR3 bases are TGTGCCAGCAGTTCACCGGAGCGGGGCCCGGCCCAGTACTTC. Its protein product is CASSSPERGPAQYF.

CDR3 sequence (DNA): TGTGCCAGCAGCAAGGGACTGAATGGCGGCTACACCTTC. As protein: CASSKGLNGGYTF. The chain combines TRBV6-5 with TRBJ1-2; a possible D gene is TRBD1 (5 bases). V was cut by 6 bases and J by 8 bases, with 16 bases left in between. The germline CDR1 and CDR2 sequences are MNHEY and SVGAGI. The CDR3 totals 13 residues.

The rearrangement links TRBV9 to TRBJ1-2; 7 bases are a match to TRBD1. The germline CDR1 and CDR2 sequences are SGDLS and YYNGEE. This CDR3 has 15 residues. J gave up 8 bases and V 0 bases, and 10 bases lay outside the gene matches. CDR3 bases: TGTGCCAGCAGCGTAGAGATGGGGACAGCTCCCGGCTACACCTTC. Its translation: CASSVEMGTAPGYTF.

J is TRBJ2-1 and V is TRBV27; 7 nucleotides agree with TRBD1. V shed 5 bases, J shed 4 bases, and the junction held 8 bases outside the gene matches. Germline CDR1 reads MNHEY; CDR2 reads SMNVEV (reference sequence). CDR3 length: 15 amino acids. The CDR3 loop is CASSLMGQTYNEQFF. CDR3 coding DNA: TGTGCCAGCAGTCTGATGGGACAGACTTACAATGAGCAGTTCTTC.

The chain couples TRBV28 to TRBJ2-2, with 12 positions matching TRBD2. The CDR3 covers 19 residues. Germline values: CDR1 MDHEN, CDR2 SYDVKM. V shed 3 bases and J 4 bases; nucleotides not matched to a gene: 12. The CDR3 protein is CASSFALAGGYLGTGELFF. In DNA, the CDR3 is TGTGCCAGCAGTTTCGCTCTAGCGGGAGGGTACTTGGGCACCGGGGAGCTGTTTTTT. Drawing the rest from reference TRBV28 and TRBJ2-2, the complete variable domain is DVKVTQSSRYLVKRTGEKVFLECVQDMDHENMFWYRQDPGLGLRLIYFSYDVKMKEKGDIPEGYSVSREKKERFSLILESASTNQTSMYLCASSFALAGGYLGTGELFFGEGSRLTVL.

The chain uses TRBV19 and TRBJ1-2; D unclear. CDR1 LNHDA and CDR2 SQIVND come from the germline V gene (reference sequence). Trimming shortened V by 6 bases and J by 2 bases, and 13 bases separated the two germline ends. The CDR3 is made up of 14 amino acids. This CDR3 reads CASRPGRANYGYTF. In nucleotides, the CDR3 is TGTGCCAGTAGGCCGGGGAGGGCGAACTATGGCTACACCTTC.